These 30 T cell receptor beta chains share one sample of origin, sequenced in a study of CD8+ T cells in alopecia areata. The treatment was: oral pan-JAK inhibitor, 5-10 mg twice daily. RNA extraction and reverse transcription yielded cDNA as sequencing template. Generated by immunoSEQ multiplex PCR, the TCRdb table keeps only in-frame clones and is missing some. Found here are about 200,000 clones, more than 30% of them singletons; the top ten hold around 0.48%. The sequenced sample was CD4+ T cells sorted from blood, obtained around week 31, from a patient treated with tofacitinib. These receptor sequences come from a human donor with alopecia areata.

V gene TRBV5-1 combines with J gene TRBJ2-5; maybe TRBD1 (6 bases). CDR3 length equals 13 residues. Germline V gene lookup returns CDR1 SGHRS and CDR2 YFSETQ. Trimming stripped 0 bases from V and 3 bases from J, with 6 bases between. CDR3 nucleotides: TGCGCCAGCAGCTTGGACAGGGAAGAGACCCAGTACTTC. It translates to CASSLDREETQYF.

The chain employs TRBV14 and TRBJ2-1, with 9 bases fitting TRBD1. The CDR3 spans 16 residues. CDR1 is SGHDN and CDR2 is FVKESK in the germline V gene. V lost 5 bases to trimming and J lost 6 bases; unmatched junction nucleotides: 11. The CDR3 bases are TGTGCCAGCAGCACCTACGGGGACAGGGCGCGCAATGAGCAGTTCTTC. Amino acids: CASSTYGDRARNEQFF.

The CDR3 is CASRIRDTEAFF. The CDR3 DNA reads TGTGCCAGCCGGATCAGGGACACTGAAGCTTTCTTT. The chain links TRBV30 to TRBJ1-1, with a tentative D call TRBD1 (5 bases). The CDR3 is 12 residues long. V lost 8 bases and J lost 3, with 13 bases in between. The germline V gene encodes CDR1 GTSNPN and CDR2 SVGIG (reference sequence). The full variable domain, rest sourced from reference TRBV30 and TRBJ1-1, is SQTIHQWPATLVQPVGSPLSLECTVEGTSNPNLYWYRQAAGRGLQLLFYSVGIGQISSEVPQNLSASRPQDRQFILSSKKLLLSDSGFYLCASRIRDTEAFFGQGTRLTVV.

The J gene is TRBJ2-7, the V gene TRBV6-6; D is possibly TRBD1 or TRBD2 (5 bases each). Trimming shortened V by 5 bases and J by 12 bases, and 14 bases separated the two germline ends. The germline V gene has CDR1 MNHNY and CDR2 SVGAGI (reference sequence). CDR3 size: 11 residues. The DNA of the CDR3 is TGTGCCAGCAGTCCGGAGGCAGGGCTGTACTTC. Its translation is CASSPEAGLYF.

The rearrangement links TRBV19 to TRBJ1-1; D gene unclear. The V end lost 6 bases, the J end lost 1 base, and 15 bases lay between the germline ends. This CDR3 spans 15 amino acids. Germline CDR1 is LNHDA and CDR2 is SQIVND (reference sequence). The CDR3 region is CASRPERRTNTEAFF. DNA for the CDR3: TGTGCCAGTAGGCCTGAGCGCCGGACGAACACTGAAGCTTTCTTT.

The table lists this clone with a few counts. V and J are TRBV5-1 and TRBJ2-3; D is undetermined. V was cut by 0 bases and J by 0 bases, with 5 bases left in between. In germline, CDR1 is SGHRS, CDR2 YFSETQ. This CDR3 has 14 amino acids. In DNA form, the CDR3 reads TGCGCCAGCAGCTTGGAACGGAGCACAGATACGCAGTATTTT. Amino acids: CASSLERSTDTQYF.

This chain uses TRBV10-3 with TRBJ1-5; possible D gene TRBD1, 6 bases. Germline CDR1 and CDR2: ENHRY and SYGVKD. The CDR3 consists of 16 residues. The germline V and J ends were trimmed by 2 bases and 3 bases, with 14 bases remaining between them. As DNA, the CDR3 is TGTGCCATCAGTGAGGGGGGTACGGGACACAATCAGCCCCAGCATTTT. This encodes CAISEGGTGHNQPQHF.

CDR3 loop: CASSQGTPTDTQYF. The DNA of the CDR3 is TGTGCCAGCAGCCAAGGGACACCAACAGATACGCAGTATTTT. The J gene is TRBJ2-3, the V gene TRBV14, with D possibly matching TRBD1 (5 bases). The germline gives CDR1 SGHDN, CDR2 FVKESK. The CDR3 consists of 14 residues. The V end lost 1 base, the J end lost 3 bases, and 8 bases lay between the germline ends.

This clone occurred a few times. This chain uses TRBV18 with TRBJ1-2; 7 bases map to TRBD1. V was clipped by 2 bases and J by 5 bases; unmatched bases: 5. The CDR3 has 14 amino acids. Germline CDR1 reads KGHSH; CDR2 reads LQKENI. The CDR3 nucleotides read TGTGCCAGCTCACCATCGGACAGGTTGTATGGCTACACCTTC. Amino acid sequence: CASSPSDRLYGYTF. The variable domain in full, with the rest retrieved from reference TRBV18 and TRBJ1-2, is NAGVMQNPRHLVRRRGQEARLRCSPMKGHSHVYWYRQLPEEGLKFMVYLQKENIIDESGMPKERFSAEFPKEGPSILRIQQVVRGDSAAYFCASSPSDRLYGYTFGSGTRLTVV.

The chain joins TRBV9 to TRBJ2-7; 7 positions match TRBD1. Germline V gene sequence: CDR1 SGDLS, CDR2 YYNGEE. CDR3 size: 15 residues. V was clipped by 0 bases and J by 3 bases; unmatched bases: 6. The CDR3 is CASSVGDRAYYEQYF. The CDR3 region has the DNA TGTGCCAGCAGCGTAGGTGACAGGGCCTACTACGAGCAGTACTTC.

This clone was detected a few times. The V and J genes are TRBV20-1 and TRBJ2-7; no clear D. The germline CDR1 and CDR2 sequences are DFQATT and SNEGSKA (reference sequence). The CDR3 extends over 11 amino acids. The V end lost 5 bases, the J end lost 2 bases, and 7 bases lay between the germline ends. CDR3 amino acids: CSALEAYEQYF. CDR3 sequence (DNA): TGCAGTGCTCTCGAAGCCTACGAGCAGTACTTC.

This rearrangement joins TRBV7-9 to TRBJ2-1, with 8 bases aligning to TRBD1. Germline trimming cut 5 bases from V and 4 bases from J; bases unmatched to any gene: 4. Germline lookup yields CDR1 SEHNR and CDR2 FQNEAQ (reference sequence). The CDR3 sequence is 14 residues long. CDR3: CASSVGQGYNEQFF. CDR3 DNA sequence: TGTGCCAGCAGCGTCGGACAGGGATACAATGAGCAGTTCTTC.

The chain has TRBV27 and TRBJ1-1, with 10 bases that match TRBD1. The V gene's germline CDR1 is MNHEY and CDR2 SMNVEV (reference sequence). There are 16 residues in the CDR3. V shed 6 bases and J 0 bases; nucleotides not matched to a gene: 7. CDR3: CASRDRGPRMNTEAFF. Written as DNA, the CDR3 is TGTGCCAGCAGAGACAGGGGGCCCCGAATGAACACTGAAGCTTTCTTT.

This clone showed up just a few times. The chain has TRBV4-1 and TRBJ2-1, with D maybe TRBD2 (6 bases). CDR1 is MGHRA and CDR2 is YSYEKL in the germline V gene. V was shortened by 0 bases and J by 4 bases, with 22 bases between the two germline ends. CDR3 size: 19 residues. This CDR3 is CASSQDTVRVTSGYNEQFF. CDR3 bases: TGCGCCAGCAGCCAAGATACTGTCCGTGTGACTAGTGGATACAATGAGCAGTTCTTC.

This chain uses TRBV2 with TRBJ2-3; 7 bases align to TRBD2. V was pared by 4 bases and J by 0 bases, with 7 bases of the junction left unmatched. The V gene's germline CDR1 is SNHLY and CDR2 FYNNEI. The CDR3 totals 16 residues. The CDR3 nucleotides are TGTGCCAGCAGTGGGGGAGCGGGGCACAGCACAGATACGCAGTATTTT. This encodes CASSGGAGHSTDTQYF.

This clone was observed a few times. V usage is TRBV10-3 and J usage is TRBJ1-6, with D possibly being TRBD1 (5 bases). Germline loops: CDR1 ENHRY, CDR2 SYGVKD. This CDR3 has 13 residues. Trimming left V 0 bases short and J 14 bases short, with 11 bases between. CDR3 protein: CAISESERGALHF. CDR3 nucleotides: TGTGCCATCAGTGAGTCAGAGCGAGGGGCCCTCCACTTT.

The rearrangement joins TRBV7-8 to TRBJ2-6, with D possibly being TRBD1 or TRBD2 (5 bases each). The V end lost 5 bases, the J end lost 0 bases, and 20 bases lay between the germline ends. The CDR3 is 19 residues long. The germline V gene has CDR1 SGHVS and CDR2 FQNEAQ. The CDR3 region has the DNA TGTGCCAGCAGCCCCCGAGGGACCGCCTCAAGCTCTGGGGCCAACGTCCTGACTTTC. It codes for CASSPRGTASSSGANVLTF.

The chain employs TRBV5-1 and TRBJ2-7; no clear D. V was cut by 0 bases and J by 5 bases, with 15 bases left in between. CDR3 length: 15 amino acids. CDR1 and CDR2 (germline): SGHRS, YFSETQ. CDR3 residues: CASSLVSNSPNEQYF. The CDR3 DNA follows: TGCGCCAGCAGCTTGGTGTCTAACAGTCCTAACGAGCAGTACTTC.

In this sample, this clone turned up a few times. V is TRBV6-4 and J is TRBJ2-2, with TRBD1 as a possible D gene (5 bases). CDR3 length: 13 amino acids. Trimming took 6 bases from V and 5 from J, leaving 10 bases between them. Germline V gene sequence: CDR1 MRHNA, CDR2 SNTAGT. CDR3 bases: TGTGCCAGCAGCGAACAGGCGACCGGGGAGCTGTTTTTT. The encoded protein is CASSEQATGELFF.

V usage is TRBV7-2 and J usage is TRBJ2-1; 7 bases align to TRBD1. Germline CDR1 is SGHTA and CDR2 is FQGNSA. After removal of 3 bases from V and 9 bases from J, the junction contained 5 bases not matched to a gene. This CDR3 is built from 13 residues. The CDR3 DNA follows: TGTGCCAGCAGCTTGACAGGGATAGGTGAGCAGTTCTTC. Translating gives CASSLTGIGEQFF.

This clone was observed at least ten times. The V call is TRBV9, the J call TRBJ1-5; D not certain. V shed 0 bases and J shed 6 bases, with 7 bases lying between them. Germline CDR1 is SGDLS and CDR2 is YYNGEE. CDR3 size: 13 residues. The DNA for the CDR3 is TGTGCCAGCAGCGTAGCTGGAGGTCAGCCCCAGCATTTT. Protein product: CASSVAGGQPQHF.

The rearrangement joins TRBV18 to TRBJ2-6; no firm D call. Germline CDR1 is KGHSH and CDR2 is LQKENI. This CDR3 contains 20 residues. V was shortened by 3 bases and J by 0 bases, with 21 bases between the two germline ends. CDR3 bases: TGTGCCAGCTCACCGCCAGCCCCCTTTTACGTCAGCTCTGGGGCCAACGTCCTGACTTTC. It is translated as CASSPPAPFYVSSGANVLTF.

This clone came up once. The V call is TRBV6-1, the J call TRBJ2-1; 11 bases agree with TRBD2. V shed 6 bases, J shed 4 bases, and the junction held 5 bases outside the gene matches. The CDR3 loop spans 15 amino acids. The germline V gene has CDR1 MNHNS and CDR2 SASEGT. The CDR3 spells CASRALAGEYNEQFF. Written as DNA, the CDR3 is TGTGCCAGCAGGGCACTAGCGGGGGAGTACAATGAGCAGTTCTTC.

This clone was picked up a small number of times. CDR3 residues: CATSRRSYQETQYF. In nucleotides, the CDR3 is TGTGCCACCTCGAGGAGGTCGTACCAAGAGACCCAGTACTTC. The chain carries TRBV15 and TRBJ2-5, with D possibly matching TRBD2 (5 bases). The length of the CDR3 is 14 residues. Trimming pared 8 bases from V and 0 bases from J, leaving 13 bases between. Germline V gene sequence: CDR1 LNHNV, CDR2 YYDKDF (reference sequence).

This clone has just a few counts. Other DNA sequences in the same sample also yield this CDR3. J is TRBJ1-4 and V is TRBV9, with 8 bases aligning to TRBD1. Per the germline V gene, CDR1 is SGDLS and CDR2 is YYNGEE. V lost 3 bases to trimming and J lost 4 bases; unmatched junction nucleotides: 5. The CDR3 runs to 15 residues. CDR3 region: CASSASDRGNEKLFF. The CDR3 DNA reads TGTGCCAGCAGCGCATCAGACAGGGGTAATGAAAAACTGTTTTTT.

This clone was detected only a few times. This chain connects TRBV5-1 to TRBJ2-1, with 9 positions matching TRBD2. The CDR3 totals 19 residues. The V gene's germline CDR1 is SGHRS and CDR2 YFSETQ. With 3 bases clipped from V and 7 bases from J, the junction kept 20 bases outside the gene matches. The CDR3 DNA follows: TGCGCCAGCAGCTACCCGGACAGGTTTGACCCGGGACTAGCTAATGAGCAGTTCTTC. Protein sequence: CASSYPDRFDPGLANEQFF.

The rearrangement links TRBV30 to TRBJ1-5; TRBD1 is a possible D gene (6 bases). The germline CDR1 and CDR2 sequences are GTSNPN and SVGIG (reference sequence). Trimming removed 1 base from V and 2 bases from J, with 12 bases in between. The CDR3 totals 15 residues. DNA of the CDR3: TGTGCCTGGAGTGCCCGGGGGGCAGGCAATCAGCCCCAGCATTTT. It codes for CAWSARGAGNQPQHF.

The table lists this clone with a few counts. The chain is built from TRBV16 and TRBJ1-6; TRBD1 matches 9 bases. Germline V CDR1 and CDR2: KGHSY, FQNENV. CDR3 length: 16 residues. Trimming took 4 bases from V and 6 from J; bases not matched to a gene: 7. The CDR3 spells CASSPRGDRANSPLHF. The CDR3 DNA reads TGTGCCAGCAGCCCTCGAGGGGACAGGGCTAATTCACCCCTCCACTTT.

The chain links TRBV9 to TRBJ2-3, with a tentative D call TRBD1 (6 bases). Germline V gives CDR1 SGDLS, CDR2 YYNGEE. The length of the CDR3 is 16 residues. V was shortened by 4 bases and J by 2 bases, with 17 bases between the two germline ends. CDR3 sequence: CASSPGSGAYTDTQYF. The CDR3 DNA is TGTGCCAGCAGCCCCGGGTCAGGGGCGTACACAGATACGCAGTATTTT.

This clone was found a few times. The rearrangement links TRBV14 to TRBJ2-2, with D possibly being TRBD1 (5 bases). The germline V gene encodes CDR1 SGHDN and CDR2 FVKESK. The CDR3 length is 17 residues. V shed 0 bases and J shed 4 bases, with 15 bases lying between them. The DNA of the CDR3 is TGTGCCAGCAGCCAAGACTGGTTTAGGGGTACCACCGGGGAGCTGTTTTTT. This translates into CASSQDWFRGTTGELFF.